This paragraph reports one T cell receptor (beta chain). Its antigen is unidentified. The junction and the germline gene differ at one end; a read error may be behind it. The data originate from a study of tumor-infiltrating lymphocytes in primary liver carcinoma. The study, taken as a whole, reports: Blood fell significantly below tumors in its top-250-clone fraction (p = 0.039). Reduced overlap was seen in tumor-adjacent and tumor-blood pairs versus tumor region pairs.

The length of the CDR3 is 16 residues. Per the germline V gene, CDR1 is SGHAT and CDR2 is FQNNGV. A primer matching the constant region was used to make TCR beta cDNA from 500 to 650 ng of total RNA. Three nested multiplex PCR rounds, a slightly modified ARM-PCR, produced the libraries for TCR beta. In the first two PCR rounds, TRBV1-TRBV30 forward primers were paired with a C-beta reverse primer, and each round lasted around 10 cycles. TCRdb passed the multiplex PCR reads through MiXCR, listing each CDR3 protein once. Of some 120,000 distinct CDR3 sequences in the sample, 64% are singletons; the top ten hold 8% to 9%. Without any cell sorting, roughly 20-32 mg of bulk tissue yielded co-extracted RNA and DNA. The patients lived with chronic HBV infection and had not yet received any treatment. Tumors were each sampled at five separate regions.

What was sequenced was liver tumor tissue from sampling region 3. As for subset: tumor region T3, left-lateral pole. V usage is TRBV11-2 and J usage is TRBJ2-1; TRBD2 is a possible D gene (6 bases). The receptor was isolated from a woman in her sixties or seventies with primary liver carcinoma and hepatitis B virus infection. The CDR3 spells CAGSPRLVGTYNEHFF. In DNA form, the CDR3 reads TGTGCCGGCAGCCCCCGACTAGTGGGAACCTACAATGAGCACTTCTTC.